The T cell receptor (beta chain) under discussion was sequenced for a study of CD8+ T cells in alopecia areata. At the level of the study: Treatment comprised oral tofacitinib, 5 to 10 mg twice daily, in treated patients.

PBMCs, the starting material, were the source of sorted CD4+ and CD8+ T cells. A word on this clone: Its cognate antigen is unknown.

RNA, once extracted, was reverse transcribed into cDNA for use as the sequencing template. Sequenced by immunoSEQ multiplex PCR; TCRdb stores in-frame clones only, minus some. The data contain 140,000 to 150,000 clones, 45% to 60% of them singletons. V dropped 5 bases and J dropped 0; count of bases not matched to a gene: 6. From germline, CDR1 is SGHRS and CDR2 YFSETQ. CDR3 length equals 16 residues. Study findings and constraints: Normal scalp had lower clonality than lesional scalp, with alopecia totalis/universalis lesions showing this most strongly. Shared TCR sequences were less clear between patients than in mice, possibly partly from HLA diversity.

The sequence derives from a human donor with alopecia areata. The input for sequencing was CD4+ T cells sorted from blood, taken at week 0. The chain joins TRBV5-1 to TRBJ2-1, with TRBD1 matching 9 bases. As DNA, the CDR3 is TGCGCCAGCAGACGGACAGGGGACAGCTCCTACAATGAGCAGTTCTTC. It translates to CASRRTGDSSYNEQFF.